This TCR beta chain was sequenced for a study of shared clonotypes between healthy human individuals. Profiling relied on immunoSEQ multiplex PCR, and the TCRdb table lists in-frame clones only, not all of them. The table has 2 million to 2.5 million clones, 85% to 95% seen once. The CDR3 extends over 17 amino acids. Trimming cost V 3 bases and J 1 base, with 16 bases left between them. Germline values: CDR1 SGDLS, CDR2 YYNGEE. This clone was found a few times. The specimen sequenced was naive CD4+ T cells from PBMCs. The subset was: CD45RA+ positively selected. J is TRBJ2-2 and V is TRBV9; D may be TRBD1 (5 bases). This TCR derives from a man between 18 and 29 years old in good health. Some clones in this sample may be carry-over from other donors' samples. DNA for the CDR3: TGTGCCAGCAGCGCCAATCTTTACAGGAGGAACACCGGGGAGCTGTTTTTT. Protein product: CASSANLYRRNTGELFF.